The 25 T cell receptor beta chains below were found in one sample sequenced in a study of technical replicates of blood from a handful of donors. Sequencing used immunoSEQ multiplex PCR; TCRdb keeps in-frame clones, though not all of them. The data show roughly 62,000 clones, with nearly 90% seen just once and 4.8% held by the top ten. Source material: PBMCs. The receptors come from a human donor in good health. Some clones in this sample may be carry-over from other donors' samples.

The rearrangement uses TRBV25-1 and TRBJ2-5, with 10 nucleotides matching TRBD2. After removal of 5 bases from V and 5 bases from J, the junction contained 14 bases not matched to a gene. This CDR3 has 17 amino acids. CDR1 and CDR2 from the germline V gene are MGHDK and SYGVNS. The CDR3 is CASSRTGSGGGRETQYF. CDR3 coding DNA: TGTGCCAGCAGTAGAACCGGCAGCGGGGGGGGTCGGGAGACCCAGTACTTC.

The chain has TRBV5-4 and TRBJ2-3, with D unclear. Germline assignment: CDR1 SGHNT and CDR2 YYREEE (reference sequence). This CDR3 has 12 amino acids. Trimming cost V 5 bases and J 5 bases, with 9 bases left between them. CDR3 sequence reads: CASSSDRDTQYF. As DNA, the CDR3 is TGTGCCAGCAGTAGTGATAGAGATACGCAGTATTTT.

The chain employs TRBV10-3 and TRBJ1-2, with 10 nucleotides matching TRBD1. CDR1 and CDR2 from the germline V gene are ENHRY and SYGVKD. This CDR3 is 14 amino acids long. V gave up 4 bases and J gave up 1 base; unmatched junction bases: 0. This CDR3 is CAISGTGGNYGYTF. In DNA, the CDR3 is TGTGCCATCAGTGGGACAGGGGGTAACTATGGCTACACCTTC.

This clone was recorded a few times. The CDR3 loop is CASQTSPGGTQYF. The CDR3 nucleotides are TGTGCCTCCCAAACTAGCCCGGGAGGGACCCAGTACTTC. The rearrangement joins TRBV30 to TRBJ2-5, with 7 bases lining up with TRBD2. V lost 7 bases and J lost 7; bases outside the gene matches: 12. CDR1 and CDR2 from the germline V gene are GTSNPN and SVGIG (reference sequence). The CDR3 is 13 residues long.

V is TRBV12-5 and J is TRBJ2-7; D is perhaps TRBD2 (5 bases). The CDR3 runs 13 residues. Germline CDR1 reads LGHNT; CDR2 reads FRNRAP. Trimming shortened V by 7 bases and J by 7 bases, and 17 bases separated the two germline ends. Written as DNA, the CDR3 is TGTGCTAGTGCCCACTCCCCGTCGGGGGAGCAGTACTTC. Translated, it gives CASAHSPSGEQYF.

In this sample, this clone turned up once. The chain uses TRBV27 and TRBJ2-2; 8 bases line up with TRBD1. CDR3 length: 15 residues. V lost 5 bases and J lost 5; bases outside the gene matches: 7. Germline CDR1 MNHEY, CDR2 SMNVEV (reference sequence). The CDR3 loop reads CASSKQGVLTGELFF. CDR3 DNA sequence: TGTGCCAGCAGTAAACAGGGGGTTCTTACCGGGGAGCTGTTTTTT.

The rearrangement uses TRBV6-5 and TRBJ2-1; D unresolved. Germline CDR1 is MNHEY and CDR2 is SVGAGI. The CDR3 is 16 amino acids. V gave up 0 bases and J gave up 3 bases, with 12 bases separating them. CDR3 nucleotides: TGTGCCAGCAGTTACTCAAAGAGAACTATCTACAATGAGCAGTTCTTC. Encoded protein: CASSYSKRTIYNEQFF.

The rearrangement links TRBV5-6 to TRBJ2-7; D unresolved. Between the trimmed V and J ends, which lost 0 bases and 5 bases, there was a span of 9 bases. The length of the CDR3 is 13 residues. Germline V gene sequence: CDR1 SGHDT, CDR2 YYEEEE. The CDR3 loop reads CASSLGSNNEQYF. In DNA, the CDR3 is TGTGCCAGCAGCTTGGGGAGTAACAACGAGCAGTACTTC.

The chain carries TRBV7-8 and TRBJ1-2; no firm D call. Germline values: CDR1 SGHVS, CDR2 FQNEAQ. The CDR3 sequence is 16 residues long. V gave up 5 bases and J gave up 4 bases, with 20 bases separating them. This CDR3 is CASSPLRTVYGYGYTF. CDR3 DNA: TGTGCCAGCAGCCCACTTCGCACAGTCTATGGCTATGGCTACACCTTC.

The rearrangement links TRBV2 to TRBJ1-6; D remains unclear. The CDR3 is made up of 14 amino acids. The germline gives CDR1 SNHLY, CDR2 FYNNEI. The V end lost 2 bases, the J end lost 7 bases, and 9 bases lay between the germline ends. The CDR3 here is CASSERSGNSPLHF. The CDR3, as DNA: TGTGCCAGCAGTGAACGGAGTGGCAATTCACCCCTCCACTTT.

The chain uses TRBV5-1 and TRBJ2-7, with 10 bases matching TRBD2. J lost 4 bases, V lost 0 bases, and 7 bases had no gene match. The CDR3 spans 16 residues. Germline loops: CDR1 SGHRS, CDR2 YFSETQ. CDR3 in amino acids: CASSLGLAGAGYEQYF. In nucleotides, the CDR3 is TGCGCCAGCAGCTTGGGCCTAGCGGGGGCTGGGTACGAGCAGTACTTC.

CDR3 residues: CASSQGGIYEQYF. For the CDR3, the DNA is TGCGCCAGCAGCCAAGGAGGGATCTACGAGCAGTACTTC. V gene TRBV4-1 combines with J gene TRBJ2-7; perhaps TRBD2 as D (5 bases). Germline CDR1 MGHRA, CDR2 YSYEKL. The CDR3 consists of 13 residues. Trimming took 1 base from V and 3 from J, leaving 7 bases between them.

The V and J genes are TRBV7-9 and TRBJ1-6, with 7 bases fitting TRBD1. The germline V gene has CDR1 SEHNR and CDR2 FQNEAQ (reference sequence). The CDR3 extends over 14 amino acids. V was pared by 8 bases and J by 4 bases, with 5 bases of the junction left unmatched. The CDR3 loop reads CASSGTEYNSPLHF. The CDR3 region has the DNA TGTGCCAGCTCTGGGACAGAGTATAATTCACCCCTCCACTTT.

The rearrangement links TRBV30 to TRBJ2-1, with a possible D match to TRBD1 (5 bases). With 2 bases removed from V and 4 bases from J, the gap between germline ends came to 6 bases. Germline CDR1 reads GTSNPN; CDR2 reads SVGIG (reference sequence). The CDR3 contains 12 residues. CDR3 nucleotide sequence: TGTGCCTGGAGTACAGGATACAATGAGCAGTTCTTC. This codes for CAWSTGYNEQFF.

This chain links TRBV4-2 with TRBJ1-6; no definite D call. Looked up from germline, CDR1 is LGHNA and CDR2 is YNFKEQ. This CDR3 is 17 amino acids long. The V end was cut by 0 bases, the J end by 4 bases, with 13 bases between. The CDR3 region has the DNA TGTGCCAGCAGCCAAGAGGGCGGGCCTAGGTATAATTCACCCCTCCACTTT. It codes for CASSQEGGPRYNSPLHF.

This clone was picked up one time. V usage is TRBV19 and J usage is TRBJ1-4; D is possibly TRBD1 (5 bases). The CDR3 consists of 13 residues. Germline loops: CDR1 LNHDA, CDR2 SQIVND (reference sequence). V was shortened by 9 bases and J by 0 bases, with 8 bases between the two germline ends. The DNA of the CDR3 is TGTGCCAGCGCAGGGACAACTAATGAAAAACTGTTTTTT. Translation: CASAGTTNEKLFF.

The CDR3 reads CASSFTGAPGEAFF. The DNA of the CDR3 is TGCGCCAGCAGCTTCACAGGAGCTCCCGGAGAAGCTTTCTTT. The chain couples TRBV5-1 to TRBJ1-1; a weak D match, TRBD1 (5 bases). Trimming took 2 bases from V and 8 from J, leaving 16 bases between them. Germline CDR1 is SGHRS and CDR2 is YFSETQ. The length of the CDR3 is 14 residues.

Written as DNA, the CDR3 is TGTGCCAGCAGTTACGGGACATACTACGAGCAGTACTTC. This codes for CASSYGTYYEQYF. The gene calls are TRBV27 and TRBJ2-7, with TRBD1 as a possible D gene (6 bases). Germline CDR1 reads MNHEY; CDR2 reads SMNVEV (reference sequence). V was clipped by 4 bases and J by 3 bases, with 10 bases between them. This CDR3 spans 13 amino acids.

The rearrangement joins TRBV4-2 to TRBJ1-3; 11 positions match TRBD1. The germline V gene has CDR1 LGHNA and CDR2 YNFKEQ. V lost 1 base, J lost 6 bases, and 5 bases stayed unmatched. The CDR3 has 16 residues. CDR3 DNA: TGTGCCAGCAGCCAAGGCCGGACAGGGGGCGAAAACACCATATATTTT. Protein product: CASSQGRTGGENTIYF.

The CDR3 sequence: CASNGLNTGELFF. CDR3 nucleotide sequence: TGTGCCAGCAACGGACTCAACACCGGGGAGCTGTTTTTT. The V gene is TRBV6-1, the J gene TRBJ2-2; TRBD2 is a possible D gene (5 bases). The germline V and J ends were trimmed by 7 bases and 2 bases, with 8 bases remaining between them. Germline V gene sequence: CDR1 MNHNS, CDR2 SASEGT. The CDR3 loop spans 13 amino acids.

This clone came up once. The chain's CDR3 is CSVILTRTGLRGEAFF. CDR3 DNA: TGCAGCGTTATCCTAACAAGGACAGGCCTCCGAGGTGAAGCTTTCTTT. The chain recombines TRBV29-1 with TRBJ1-1; 7 nucleotides align to TRBD1. The CDR3 contains 16 residues. V lost 5 bases to trimming and J lost 7 bases; unmatched junction nucleotides: 19. Germline V lookup: CDR1 SQVTM, CDR2 ANQGSEA. Combining the CDR3 with reference TRBV29-1 and TRBJ1-1 gives the whole variable domain SAVISQKPSRDICQRGTSLTIQCQVDSQVTMMFWYRQQPGQSLTLIATANQGSEATYESGFVIDKFPISRPNLTFSTLTVSNMSPEDSSIYLCSVILTRTGLRGEAFFGQGTRLTVV.

V usage is TRBV10-3 and J usage is TRBJ2-1; 9 nucleotides line up with TRBD1. The ends lost 7 bases at V and 2 bases at J; junction bases unmatched: 9. CDR3 length equals 16 residues. Germline CDR1 is ENHRY and CDR2 is SYGVKD. The CDR3 sequence: CAINPGQGIPYNEQFF. CDR3 nucleotides: TGTGCCATCAATCCGGGACAGGGTATTCCCTACAATGAGCAGTTCTTC.

This clone was recorded a few times. The rearrangement uses TRBV5-5 and TRBJ2-2, with 12 bases lining up with TRBD2. Germline loops: CDR1 SGHKS, CDR2 YYEKEE (reference sequence). V lost 5 bases, J lost 6 bases, and 8 bases stayed unmatched. The CDR3 totals 16 residues. As DNA, the CDR3 is TGTGCCAGCAGGAGGACTAGCGGGACAGTTTCCGGGGAGCTGTTTTTT. This encodes CASRRTSGTVSGELFF. Looking up the rest from reference TRBV5-5 and TRBJ2-2 gives the full variable domain: DAGVTQSPTHLIKTRGQQVTLRCSPISGHKSVSWYQQVLGQGPQFIFQYYEKEERGRGNFPDRFSARQFPNYSSELNVNALLLGDSALYLCASRRTSGTVSGELFFGEGSRLTVL.

The chain has TRBV4-2 and TRBJ2-5, with 12 bases lining up with TRBD2. V was clipped by 4 bases and J by 2 bases; unmatched bases: 8. Germline V gene data show CDR1 as LGHNA and CDR2 as YNFKEQ. This CDR3 has 17 amino acids. DNA for the CDR3: TGTGCCAGCAGCCTACTCCGGACTAGCGGGGATCAAGAGACCCAGTACTTC. This encodes CASSLLRTSGDQETQYF.

The V and J genes are TRBV4-3 and TRBJ1-6; TRBD1 is a possible D gene (5 bases). CDR3 length equals 14 residues. Germline CDR1 is LGHNA and CDR2 is YSLEER. V lost 0 bases, J lost 10 bases, and 10 bases lay in between. CDR3 region: CASSQDFGGSPLHF. The CDR3 DNA sequence: TGCGCCAGCAGCCAAGATTTCGGGGGATCACCCCTCCACTTT.